The subject of this entry is one TCR beta chain. The antigen it recognizes is unknown. Base quality data are lacking; no much larger clone is found one base away. TCRbeta CDR3 regions were amplified from genomic DNA using the immunoSEQ Assay, a bias-controlled multiplex PCR. The published analysis was carried out like this. The number of nucleated cells in each sample was estimated from the amplification of reference gene primers within the assay. To quantify the absolute abundance of each unique TCRbeta CDR3 rearrangement, sequence reads were collapsed and filtered. For each sample, productive Simpson clonality was calculated as the square root of Simpson's diversity index over productive rearrangements. TCRdb obtained this table from immuneACCESS and retained in-frame rearrangements with V and J assigned. These tables miss some clones; where compared with another copy, unresolved V genes account for less than half of the shortfall, and the remainder is unexplained. V and J calls and clone size are as listed in that table; D and trimming were resolved from the DNA. The sample table contains about 260,000 clones; only one count was recorded for about 80% of them. The top ten hold approximately 1.9% of the sample.

CDR3 length: 14 amino acids, cysteine to phenylalanine. The DNA shown is the 42-base CDR3, in frame from base 1. The CDR1 and CDR2 encoded by the germline V gene are SGHTA and FQGNSA. After removal of 4 bases from V and 6 bases from J, the junction retains 1 base not matched to a gene. This entry is derived from a study of blood T cell repertoires in COVID-19 (TCRdb year 2020). Context from the whole study: The collaborator samples originated in the United States, Italy and Spain and spanned the acute and convalescent phases of COVID-19. The dataset comprised deeply sampled blood TCRbeta repertoires from subjects exposed to, actively infected with, or recovered from COVID-19. Where available, HLA class I and class II types were taken from metadata supplied by the sample provider and were not determined by assay-based typing. The sample metadata nearly always contained a de-identified subject ID, COVID-19 status, age in years and sex. The repertoires were released in a freely available public database meant as a resource for research on the immune response to SARS-CoV-2. The samples were drawn from the first 160 participants of the ongoing ImmuneRACE study and from more than 1,000 subjects provided by 6 global collaborators. The material from the prospective study consisted of cDNA or gDNA derived from T cells, B-cell-depleted T cells, or PBMCs. Points the paper makes about the study in general: Clinical and demographic metadata were provided uncurated, with the amount varying by source and participant.

Collaborating institutions collected whole blood in K2EDTA tubes following their own protocols. For TCRbeta analysis, collaborators shipped samples as frozen whole blood, isolated PBMCs, or DNA extracted from either of those sample types. The sample was peripheral blood. The V and J segments used are TRBV7-2 and TRBJ1-4; the junction holds 11 bases that match TRBD1. This receptor was obtained from an elderly woman with acute or convalescent COVID-19. The nucleotide sequence is given as TGTGCCAGCAGCTGGGACAGGGGGGATGAAAAACTGTTTTTT. Its protein is CASSWDRGDEKLFF.